This TCR beta chain is from a study of CD8 T cells in Susac syndrome. RNA was extracted with the RNeasy kit, and a quantity of about 0.45 to 1 ug was reverse transcribed using random hexamers. TCRdb re-analysed the immunoSEQ multiplex PCR reads in MiXCR, keeping a single row per CDR3 protein. The table lists some 400,000 distinct CDR3 sequences, approximately 85% of them singletons. The CDR3 totals 13 residues. V lost 7 bases and J 3 bases, leaving 9 bases between the germline ends. Germline assignment: CDR1 SEHNR and CDR2 FQNEAQ (reference sequence). Sequencing of TCR beta was carried out in blood CD8+ and CD4+ T cells.

The sequence derives from a human donor with multiple sclerosis. The specimen was CD8+ T cells from PBMCs. This chain links TRBV7-9 with TRBJ2-2; no reliable D call. The DNA for the CDR3 is TGTGCCAGCATAGACCAATACACCGGGGAGCTGTTTTTT. The encoded protein is CASIDQYTGELFF.